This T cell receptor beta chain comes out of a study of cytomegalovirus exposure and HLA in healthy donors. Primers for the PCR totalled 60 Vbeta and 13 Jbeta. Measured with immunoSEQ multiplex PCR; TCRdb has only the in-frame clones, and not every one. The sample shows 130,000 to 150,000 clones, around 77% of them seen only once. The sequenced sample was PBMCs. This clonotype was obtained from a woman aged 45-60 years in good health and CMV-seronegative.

The DNA of the CDR3 is TGTGCCAGCAGACAGTTCGACGGCATAGAGACCCAGTACTTC. Translating it yields CASRQFDGIETQYF. This chain connects TRBV27 to TRBJ2-5; D not resolved. V lost 6 bases and J lost 4, with 15 bases in between. Germline V gene sequence: CDR1 MNHEY, CDR2 SMNVEV (reference sequence). CDR3 size: 14 residues.